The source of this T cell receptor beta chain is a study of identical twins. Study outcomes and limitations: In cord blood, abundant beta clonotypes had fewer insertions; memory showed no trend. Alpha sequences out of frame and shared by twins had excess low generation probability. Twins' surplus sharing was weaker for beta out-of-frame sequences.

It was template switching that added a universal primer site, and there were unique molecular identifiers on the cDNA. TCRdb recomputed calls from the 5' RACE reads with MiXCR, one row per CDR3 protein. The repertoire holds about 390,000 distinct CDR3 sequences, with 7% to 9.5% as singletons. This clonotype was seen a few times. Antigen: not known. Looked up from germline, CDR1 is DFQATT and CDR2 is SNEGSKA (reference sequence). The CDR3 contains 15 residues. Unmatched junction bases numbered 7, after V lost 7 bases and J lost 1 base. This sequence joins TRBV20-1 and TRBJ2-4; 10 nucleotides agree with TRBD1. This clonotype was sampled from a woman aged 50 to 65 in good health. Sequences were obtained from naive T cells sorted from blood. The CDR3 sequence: CSGETGGAAKNIQYF. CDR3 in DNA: TGCAGTGGAGAGACAGGGGGCGCCGCCAAAAACATTCAGTACTTC.